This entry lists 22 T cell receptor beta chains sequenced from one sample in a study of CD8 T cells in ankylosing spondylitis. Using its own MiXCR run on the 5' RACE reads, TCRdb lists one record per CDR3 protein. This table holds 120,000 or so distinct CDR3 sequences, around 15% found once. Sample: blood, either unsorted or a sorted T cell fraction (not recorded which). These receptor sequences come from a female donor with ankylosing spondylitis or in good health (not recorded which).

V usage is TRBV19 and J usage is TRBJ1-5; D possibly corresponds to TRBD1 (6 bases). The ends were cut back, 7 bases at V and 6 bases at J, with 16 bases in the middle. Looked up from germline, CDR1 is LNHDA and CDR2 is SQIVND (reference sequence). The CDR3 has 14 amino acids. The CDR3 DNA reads TGTGCCAGTACCCGCCGGGGGGGCGGTCAGCCCCAGCATTTT. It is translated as CASTRRGGGQPQHF.

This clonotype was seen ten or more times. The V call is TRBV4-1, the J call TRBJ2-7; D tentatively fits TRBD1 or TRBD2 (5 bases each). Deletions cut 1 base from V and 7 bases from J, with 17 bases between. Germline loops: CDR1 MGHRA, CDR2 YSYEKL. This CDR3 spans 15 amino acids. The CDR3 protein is CASSQAYPGREEQYF. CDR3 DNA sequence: TGCGCCAGCAGCCAAGCTTACCCGGGACGCGAGGAGCAGTACTTC.

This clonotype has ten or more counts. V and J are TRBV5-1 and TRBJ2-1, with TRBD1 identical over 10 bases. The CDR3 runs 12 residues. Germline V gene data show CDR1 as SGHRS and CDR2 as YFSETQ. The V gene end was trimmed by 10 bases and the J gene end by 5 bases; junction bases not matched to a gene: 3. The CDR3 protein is CASGQGDNEQFF. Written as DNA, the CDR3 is TGCGCCTCAGGACAGGGGGACAATGAGCAGTTCTTC.

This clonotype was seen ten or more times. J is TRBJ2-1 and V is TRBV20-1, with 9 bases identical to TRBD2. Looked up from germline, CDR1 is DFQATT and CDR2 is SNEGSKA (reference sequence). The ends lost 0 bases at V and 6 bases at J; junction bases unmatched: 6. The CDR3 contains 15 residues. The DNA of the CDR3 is TGCAGTGCTAGAGATCGGAGCGGGGGGTTCAATGAGCAGTTCTTC. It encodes CSARDRSGGFNEQFF.

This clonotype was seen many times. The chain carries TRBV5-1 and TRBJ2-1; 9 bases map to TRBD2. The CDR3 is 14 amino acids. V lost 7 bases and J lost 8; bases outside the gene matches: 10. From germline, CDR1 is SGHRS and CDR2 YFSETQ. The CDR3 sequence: CASSSSGMVDEQFF. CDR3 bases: TGCGCCAGCTCATCTAGCGGGATGGTTGATGAGCAGTTCTTC.

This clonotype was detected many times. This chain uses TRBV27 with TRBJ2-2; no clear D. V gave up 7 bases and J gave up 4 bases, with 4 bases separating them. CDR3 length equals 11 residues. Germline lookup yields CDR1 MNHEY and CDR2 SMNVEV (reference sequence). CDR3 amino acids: CASKSTGELFF. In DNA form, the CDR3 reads TGTGCCAGCAAGAGCACCGGGGAGCTGTTTTTT.

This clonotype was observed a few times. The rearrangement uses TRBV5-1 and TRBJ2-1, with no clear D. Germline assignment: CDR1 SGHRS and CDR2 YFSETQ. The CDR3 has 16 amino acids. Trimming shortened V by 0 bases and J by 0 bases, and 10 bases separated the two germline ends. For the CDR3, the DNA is TGCGCCAGCAGCTTGGTACTGGTAAGCTCCTACAATGAGCAGTTCTTC. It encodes CASSLVLVSSYNEQFF.

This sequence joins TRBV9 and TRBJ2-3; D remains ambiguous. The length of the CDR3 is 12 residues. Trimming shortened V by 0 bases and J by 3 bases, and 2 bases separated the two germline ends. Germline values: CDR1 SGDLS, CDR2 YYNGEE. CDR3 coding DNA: TGTGCCAGCAGCGTAGTGACAGATACGCAGTATTTT. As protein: CASSVVTDTQYF.

The CDR3 DNA follows: TGTGCCAGCAGCCCAGCCTCTAGGAACACCGGGGAGCTGTTTTTT. It specifies CASSPASRNTGELFF. J is TRBJ2-2 and V is TRBV7-2; D call uncertain. Trimming removed 5 bases at V and 1 base at J, with 11 bases between. This CDR3 spans 15 amino acids. Germline assignment: CDR1 SGHTA and CDR2 FQGNSA. The variable domain in full, with the rest retrieved from reference TRBV7-2 and TRBJ2-2, is GAGVSQSPSNKVTEKGKDVELRCDPISGHTALYWYRQSLGQGLEFLIYFQGNSAPDKSGLPSDRFSAERTGGSVSTLTIQRTQQEDSAVYLCASSPASRNTGELFFGEGSRLTVL.

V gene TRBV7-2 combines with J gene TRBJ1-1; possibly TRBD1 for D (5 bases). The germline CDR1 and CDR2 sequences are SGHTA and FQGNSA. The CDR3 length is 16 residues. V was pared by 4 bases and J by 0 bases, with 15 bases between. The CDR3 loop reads CASSSRDGGLNTEAFF. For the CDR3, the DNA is TGTGCCAGCAGCTCCCGGGACGGGGGATTGAACACTGAAGCTTTCTTT.

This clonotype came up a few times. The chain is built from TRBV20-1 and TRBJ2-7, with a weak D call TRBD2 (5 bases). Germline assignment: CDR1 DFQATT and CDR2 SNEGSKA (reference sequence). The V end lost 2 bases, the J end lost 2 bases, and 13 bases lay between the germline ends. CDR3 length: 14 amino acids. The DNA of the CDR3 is TGCAGTGCTAGAATACCCGGGATTACCTACGAGCAGTACTTC. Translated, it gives CSARIPGITYEQYF.

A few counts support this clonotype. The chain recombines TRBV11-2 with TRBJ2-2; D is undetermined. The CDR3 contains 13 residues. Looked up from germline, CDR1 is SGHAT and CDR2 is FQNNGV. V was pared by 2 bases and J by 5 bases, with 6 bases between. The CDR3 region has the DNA TGTGCCAGCAGCTTATTGTCGACCGGGGAGCTGTTTTTT. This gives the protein CASSLLSTGELFF.

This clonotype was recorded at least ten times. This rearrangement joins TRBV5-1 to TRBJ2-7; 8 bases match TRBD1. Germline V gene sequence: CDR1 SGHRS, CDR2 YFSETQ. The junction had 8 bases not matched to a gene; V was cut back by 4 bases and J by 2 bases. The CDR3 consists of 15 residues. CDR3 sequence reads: CASSPTGGQAYEQYF. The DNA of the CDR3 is TGCGCCAGCAGCCCTACAGGGGGTCAAGCCTACGAGCAGTACTTC. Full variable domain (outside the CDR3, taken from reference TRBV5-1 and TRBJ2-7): KAGVTQTPRYLIKTRGQQVTLSCSPISGHRSVSWYQQTPGQGLQFLFEYFSETQRNKGNFPGRFSGRQFSNSRSEMNVSTLELGDSALYLCASSPTGGQAYEQYFGPGTRLTVT.

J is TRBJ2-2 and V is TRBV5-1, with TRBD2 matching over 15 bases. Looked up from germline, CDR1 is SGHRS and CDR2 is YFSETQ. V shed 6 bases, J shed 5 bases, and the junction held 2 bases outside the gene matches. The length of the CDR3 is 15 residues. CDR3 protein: CASTGLAGGTGELFF. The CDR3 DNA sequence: TGCGCCAGCACGGGACTAGCGGGAGGAACCGGGGAGCTGTTTTTT.

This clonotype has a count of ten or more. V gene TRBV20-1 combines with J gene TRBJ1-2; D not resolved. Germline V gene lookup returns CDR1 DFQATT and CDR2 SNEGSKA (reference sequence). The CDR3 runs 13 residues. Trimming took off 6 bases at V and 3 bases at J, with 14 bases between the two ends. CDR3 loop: CSARLGSDYGYTF. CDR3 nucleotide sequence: TGCAGTGCCAGGCTCGGGTCAGACTATGGCTACACCTTC.

This chain's CDR3 is CASSYGTTYNEQFF. The DNA for the CDR3 is TGCGCCAGCAGCTACGGGACAACCTACAATGAGCAGTTCTTC. The gene calls are TRBV5-1 and TRBJ2-1; D possibly corresponds to TRBD1 (6 bases). Deletions cut 3 bases from V and 2 bases from J, with 9 bases between. This CDR3 has 14 amino acids. Germline CDR1 reads SGHRS; CDR2 reads YFSETQ.

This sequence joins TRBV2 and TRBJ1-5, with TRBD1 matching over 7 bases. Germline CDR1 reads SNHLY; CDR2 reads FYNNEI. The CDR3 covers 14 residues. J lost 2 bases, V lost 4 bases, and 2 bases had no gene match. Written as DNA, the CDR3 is TGTGCCAGCAGTGGGACAGGAGGCAATCAGCCCCAGCATTTT. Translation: CASSGTGGNQPQHF.

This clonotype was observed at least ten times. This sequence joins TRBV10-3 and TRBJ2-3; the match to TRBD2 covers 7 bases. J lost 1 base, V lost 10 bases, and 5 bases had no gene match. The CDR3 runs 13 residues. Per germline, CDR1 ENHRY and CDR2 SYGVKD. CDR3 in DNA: TGTGCCAGCCTAGGGAGGGGCACAGATACGCAGTATTTT. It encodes CASLGRGTDTQYF.

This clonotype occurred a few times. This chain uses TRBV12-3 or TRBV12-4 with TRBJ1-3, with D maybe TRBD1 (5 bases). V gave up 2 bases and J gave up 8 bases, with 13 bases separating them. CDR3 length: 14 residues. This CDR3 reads CASSLPGVSDTIYF. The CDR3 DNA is TGTGCCAGCAGTTTACCGGGGGTGAGCGACACCATATATTTT.

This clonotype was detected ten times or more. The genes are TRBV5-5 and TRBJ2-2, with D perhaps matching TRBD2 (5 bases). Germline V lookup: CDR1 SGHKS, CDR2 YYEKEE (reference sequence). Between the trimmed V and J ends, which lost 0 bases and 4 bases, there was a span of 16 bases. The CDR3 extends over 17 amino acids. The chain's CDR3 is CASSLANQRWVTGELFF. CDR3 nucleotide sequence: TGTGCCAGCAGCTTGGCCAACCAGCGGTGGGTCACCGGGGAGCTGTTTTTT.

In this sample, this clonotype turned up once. The CDR3 loop reads CASSPGTSLTDTQYF. In DNA form, the CDR3 reads TGTGCCAGCAGCCCCGGGACTAGTCTTACAGATACGCAGTATTTT. The chain links TRBV5-4 to TRBJ2-3; 8 bases fit TRBD2. Losses at the gene ends were 4 bases for V and 3 bases for J; bases not matched to a gene: 7. Germline-derived CDR1 and CDR2 are SGHNT and YYREEE (reference sequence). The CDR3 runs to 15 residues.

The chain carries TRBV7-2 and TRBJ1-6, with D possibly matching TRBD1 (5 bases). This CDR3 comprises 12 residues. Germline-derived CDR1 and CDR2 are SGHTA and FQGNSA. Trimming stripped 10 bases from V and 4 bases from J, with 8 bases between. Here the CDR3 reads CATRQYNSPLHF. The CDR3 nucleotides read TGTGCCACCAGACAGTATAATTCACCCCTCCACTTT.